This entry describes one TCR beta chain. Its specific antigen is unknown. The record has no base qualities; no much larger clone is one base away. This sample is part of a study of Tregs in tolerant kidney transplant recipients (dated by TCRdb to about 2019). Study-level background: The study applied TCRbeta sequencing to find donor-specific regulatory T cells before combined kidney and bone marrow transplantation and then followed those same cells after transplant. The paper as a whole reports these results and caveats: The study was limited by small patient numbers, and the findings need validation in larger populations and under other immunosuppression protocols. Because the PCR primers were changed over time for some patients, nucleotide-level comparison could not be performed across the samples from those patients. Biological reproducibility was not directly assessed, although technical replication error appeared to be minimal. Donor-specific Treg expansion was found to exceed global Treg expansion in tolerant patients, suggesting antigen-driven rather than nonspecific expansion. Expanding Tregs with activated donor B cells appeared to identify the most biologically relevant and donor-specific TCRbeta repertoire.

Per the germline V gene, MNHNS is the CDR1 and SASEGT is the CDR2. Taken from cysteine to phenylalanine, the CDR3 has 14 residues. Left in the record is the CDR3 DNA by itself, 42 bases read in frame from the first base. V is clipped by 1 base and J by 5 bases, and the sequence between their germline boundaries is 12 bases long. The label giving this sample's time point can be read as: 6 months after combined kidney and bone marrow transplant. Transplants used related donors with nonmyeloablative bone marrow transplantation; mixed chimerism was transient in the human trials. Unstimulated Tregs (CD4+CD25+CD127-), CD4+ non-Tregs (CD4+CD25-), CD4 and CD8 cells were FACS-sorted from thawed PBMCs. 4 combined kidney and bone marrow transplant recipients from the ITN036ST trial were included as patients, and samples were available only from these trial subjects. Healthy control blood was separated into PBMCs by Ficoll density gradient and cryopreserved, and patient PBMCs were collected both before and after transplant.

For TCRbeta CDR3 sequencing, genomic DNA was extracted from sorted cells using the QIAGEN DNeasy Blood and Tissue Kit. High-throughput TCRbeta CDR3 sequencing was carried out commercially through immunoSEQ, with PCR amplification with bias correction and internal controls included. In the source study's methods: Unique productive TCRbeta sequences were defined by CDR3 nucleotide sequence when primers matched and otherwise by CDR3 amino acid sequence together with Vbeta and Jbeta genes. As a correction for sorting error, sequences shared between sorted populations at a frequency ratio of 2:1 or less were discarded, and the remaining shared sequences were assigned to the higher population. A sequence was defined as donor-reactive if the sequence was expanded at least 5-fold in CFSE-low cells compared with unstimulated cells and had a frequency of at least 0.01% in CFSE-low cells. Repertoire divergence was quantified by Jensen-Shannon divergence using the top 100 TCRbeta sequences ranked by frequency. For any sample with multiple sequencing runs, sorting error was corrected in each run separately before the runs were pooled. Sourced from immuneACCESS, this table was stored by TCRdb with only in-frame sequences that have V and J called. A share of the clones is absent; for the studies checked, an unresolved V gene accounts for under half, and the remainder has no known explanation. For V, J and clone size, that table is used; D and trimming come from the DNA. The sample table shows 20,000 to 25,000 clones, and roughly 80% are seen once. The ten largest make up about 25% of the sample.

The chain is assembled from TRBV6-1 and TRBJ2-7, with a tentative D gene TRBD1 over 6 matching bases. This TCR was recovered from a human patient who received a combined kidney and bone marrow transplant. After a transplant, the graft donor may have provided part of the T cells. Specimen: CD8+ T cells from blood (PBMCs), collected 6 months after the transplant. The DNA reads TGTGCCAGCAGTGAAGGGGACAACTTACACGAGCAGTACTTC. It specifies CASSEGDNLHEQYF.